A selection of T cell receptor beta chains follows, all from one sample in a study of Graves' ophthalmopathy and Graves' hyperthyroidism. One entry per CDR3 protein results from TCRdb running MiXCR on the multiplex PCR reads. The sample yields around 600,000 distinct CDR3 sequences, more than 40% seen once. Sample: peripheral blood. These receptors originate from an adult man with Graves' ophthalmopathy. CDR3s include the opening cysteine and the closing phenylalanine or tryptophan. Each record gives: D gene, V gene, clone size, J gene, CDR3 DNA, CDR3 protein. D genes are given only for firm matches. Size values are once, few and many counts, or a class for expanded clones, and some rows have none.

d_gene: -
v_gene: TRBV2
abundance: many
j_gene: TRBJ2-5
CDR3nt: TGTGCCAGCAGTCTTCCCCGGGGGCGGGAGACCCAGTACTTC
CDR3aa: CASSLPRGRETQYF

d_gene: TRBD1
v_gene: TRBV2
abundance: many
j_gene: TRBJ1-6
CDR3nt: TGTGCCAGCAGGTGGACAGGGAGAGATAATTCACCCCTCCACTTT
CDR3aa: CASRWTGRDNSPLHF

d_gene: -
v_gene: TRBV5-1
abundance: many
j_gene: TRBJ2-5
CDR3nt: TGCGCCAGCGGTTCGGGGGACACATTCCTGGAGACCCAGTACTTC
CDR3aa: CASGSGDTFLETQYF

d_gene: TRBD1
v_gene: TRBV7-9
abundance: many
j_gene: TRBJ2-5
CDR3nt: TGTGCCAGCAGCAAAAGACAGGGGGCTAAAGAGACCCAGTACTTC
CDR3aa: CASSKRQGAKETQYF

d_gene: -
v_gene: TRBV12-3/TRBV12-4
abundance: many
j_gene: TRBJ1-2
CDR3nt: TGTGCCAGCAGCACAGGGCCTTATGGCTACACCTTC
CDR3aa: CASSTGPYGYTF

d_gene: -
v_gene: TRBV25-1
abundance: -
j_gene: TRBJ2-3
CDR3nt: TGTGCCAGCAGTCGTTACACACTCGGGGACACAGATACGCAGTATTTT
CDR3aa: CASSRYTLGDTDTQYF

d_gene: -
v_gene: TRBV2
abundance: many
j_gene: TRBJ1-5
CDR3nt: TGTGCCAGCAGTATAACAGGGACCGTCAATCAGCCCCAGCATTTT
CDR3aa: CASSITGTVNQPQHF

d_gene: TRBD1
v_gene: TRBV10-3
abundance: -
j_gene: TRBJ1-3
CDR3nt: TGTGCCATCAGTCGACAGGGTAAAATGGACACCATATATTTT
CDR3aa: CAISRQGKMDTIYF

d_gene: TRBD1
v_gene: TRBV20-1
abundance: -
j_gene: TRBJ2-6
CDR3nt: TGCAGTGCTAGAGGGACAGGGGGCTTCTCTGGGGCCAACGTCCTGACTTTC
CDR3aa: CSARGTGGFSGANVLTF

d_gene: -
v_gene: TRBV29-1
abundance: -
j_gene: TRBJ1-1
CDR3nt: TGCAGCGTTGCTAGGGGCGATACTGAAGCTTTCTTT
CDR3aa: CSVARGDTEAFF

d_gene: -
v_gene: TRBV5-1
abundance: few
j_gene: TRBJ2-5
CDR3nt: TGCGCCAGCAGCGGGGGTCATTTAACCCAGCCCCTAGAGACCCAGTACTTC
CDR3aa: CASSGGHLTQPLETQYF

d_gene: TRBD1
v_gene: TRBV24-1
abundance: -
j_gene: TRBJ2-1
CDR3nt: TGTGCCACCAGTGATGTTGACAGGGCGAGTGAGCAGTTCTTC
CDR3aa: CATSDVDRASEQFF

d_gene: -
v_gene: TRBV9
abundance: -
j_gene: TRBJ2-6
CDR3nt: TGTGCCAGCAGCGTGTACAGGGAACCGGGGGCCAACGTCCTGACTTTC
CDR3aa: CASSVYREPGANVLTF

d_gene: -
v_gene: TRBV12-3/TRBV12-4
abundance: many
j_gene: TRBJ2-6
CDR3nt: TGTGCCAGCAGTTTAGCTCTAGGGTGGAGCAACGTCCTGACTTTC
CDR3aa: CASSLALGWSNVLTF

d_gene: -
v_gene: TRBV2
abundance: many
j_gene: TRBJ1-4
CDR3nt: TGTGCCAGCAGCCTGAGGGTTGAAAAACTGTTTTTT
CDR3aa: CASSLRVEKLFF

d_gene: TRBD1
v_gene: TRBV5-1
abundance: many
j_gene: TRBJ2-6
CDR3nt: TGTGCCAGCAGCTCACAGGGGACTGGGGCCAACGTCCTGACTTTC
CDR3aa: CASSSQGTGANVLTF

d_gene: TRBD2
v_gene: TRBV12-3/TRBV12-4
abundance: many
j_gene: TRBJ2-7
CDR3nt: TGTGCCAGCAGTCCGACTAGCGGGGTTTACGAGCAGTACTTC
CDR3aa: CASSPTSGVYEQYF

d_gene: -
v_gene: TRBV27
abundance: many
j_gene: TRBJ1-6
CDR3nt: TGTGCCAGCAGGCGGCAGGGTGATAATTCACCCCTCCACTTT
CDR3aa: CASRRQGDNSPLHF

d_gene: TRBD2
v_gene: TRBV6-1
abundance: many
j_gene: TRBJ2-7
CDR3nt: TGTGCCAGCAGACCCGGACTAGCGTCAGACGAGCAGTACTTC
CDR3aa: CASRPGLASDEQYF

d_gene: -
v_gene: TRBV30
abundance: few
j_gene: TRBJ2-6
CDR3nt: TGTGCCTGGAGTGCAGGGGTTTCTGGGGCCAACGTCCTGACTTTC
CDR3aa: CAWSAGVSGANVLTF

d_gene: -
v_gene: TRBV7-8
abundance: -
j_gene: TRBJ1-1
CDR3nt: TGTGCCAGCACCCGGGCGACAGAGAGCGCTGAAGCTTTCTTT
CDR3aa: CASTRATESAEAFF

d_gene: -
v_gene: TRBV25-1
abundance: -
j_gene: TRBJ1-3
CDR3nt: TGTGCCAGCAGCCGAGGGACCGTCCGGAACACCATATATTTT
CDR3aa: CASSRGTVRNTIYF

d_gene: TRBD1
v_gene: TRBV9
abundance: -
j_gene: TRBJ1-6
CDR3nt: TGTGCCAGCAGCGTAGGGGGGGACAGGGGACAGCCCCTCCACTTT
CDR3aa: CASSVGGDRGQPLHF

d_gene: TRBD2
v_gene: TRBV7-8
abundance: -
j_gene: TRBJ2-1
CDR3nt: TGTGCCAGCAGCTTACGGGGAGGGAGCTACAATGAGCAGTTCTTC
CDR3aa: CASSLRGGSYNEQFF